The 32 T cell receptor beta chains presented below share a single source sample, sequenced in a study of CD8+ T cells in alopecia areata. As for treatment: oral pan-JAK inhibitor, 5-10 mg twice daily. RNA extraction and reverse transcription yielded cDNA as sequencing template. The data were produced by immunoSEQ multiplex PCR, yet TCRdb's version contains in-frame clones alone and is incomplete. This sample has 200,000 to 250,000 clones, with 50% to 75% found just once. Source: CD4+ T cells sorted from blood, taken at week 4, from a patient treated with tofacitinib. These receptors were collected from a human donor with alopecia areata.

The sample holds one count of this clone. The CDR3 DNA follows: TGTGCCAGCAGCTCGGACAGGGGCAATGAGCAGTTCTTC. Protein: CASSSDRGNEQFF. V is TRBV28 and J is TRBJ2-1; 9 positions agree with TRBD1. Germline loops: CDR1 MDHEN, CDR2 SYDVKM. J lost 6 bases, V lost 6 bases, and 3 bases had no gene match. The CDR3 covers 13 residues.

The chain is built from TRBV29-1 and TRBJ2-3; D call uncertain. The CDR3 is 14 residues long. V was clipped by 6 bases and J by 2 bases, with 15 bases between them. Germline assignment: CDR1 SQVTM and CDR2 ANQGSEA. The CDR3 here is CSVAVATDTDTQYF. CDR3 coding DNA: TGCAGCGTGGCAGTTGCAACAGACACAGATACGCAGTATTTT.

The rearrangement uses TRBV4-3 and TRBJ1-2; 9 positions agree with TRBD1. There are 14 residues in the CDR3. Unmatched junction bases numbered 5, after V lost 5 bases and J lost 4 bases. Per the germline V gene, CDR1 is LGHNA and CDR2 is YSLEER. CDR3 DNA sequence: TGCGCCAGCAGCACTGAGACAGGGGGCTATGGCTACACCTTC. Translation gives CASSTETGGYGYTF.

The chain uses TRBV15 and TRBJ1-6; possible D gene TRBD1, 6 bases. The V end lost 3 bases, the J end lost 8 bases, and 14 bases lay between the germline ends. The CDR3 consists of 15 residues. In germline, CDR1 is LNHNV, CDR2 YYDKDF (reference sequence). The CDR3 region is CATSRGWGAYSPLHF. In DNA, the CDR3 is TGTGCCACCAGCAGGGGGTGGGGGGCCTATTCACCCCTCCACTTT.

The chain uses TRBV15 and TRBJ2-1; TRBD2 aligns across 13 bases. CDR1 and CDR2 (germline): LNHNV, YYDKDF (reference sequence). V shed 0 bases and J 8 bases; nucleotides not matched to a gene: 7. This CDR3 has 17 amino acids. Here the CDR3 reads CATSRDLPGLAGDEQFF. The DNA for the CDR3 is TGTGCCACCAGCAGAGATCTCCCCGGACTAGCGGGGGATGAGCAGTTCTTC.

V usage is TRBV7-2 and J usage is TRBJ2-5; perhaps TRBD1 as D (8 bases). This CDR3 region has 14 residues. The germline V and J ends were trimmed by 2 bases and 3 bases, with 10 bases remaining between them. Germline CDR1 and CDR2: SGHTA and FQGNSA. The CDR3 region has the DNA TGTGCCAGCAGCTTAACAGGGGGGGAAGAGACCCAGTACTTC. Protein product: CASSLTGGEETQYF.

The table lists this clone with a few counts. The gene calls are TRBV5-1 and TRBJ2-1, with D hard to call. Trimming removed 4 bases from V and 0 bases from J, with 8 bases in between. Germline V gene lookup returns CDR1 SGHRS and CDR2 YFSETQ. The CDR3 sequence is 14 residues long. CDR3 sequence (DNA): TGCGCCAGCAGCCCCCCGGTCTCCTACAATGAGCAGTTCTTC. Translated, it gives CASSPPVSYNEQFF.

Here the CDR3 reads CASQKWGMGNQPQHF. In DNA, the CDR3 is TGTGCCAGTCAAAAATGGGGTATGGGCAATCAGCCCCAGCATTTT. The rearrangement uses TRBV27 and TRBJ1-5; D unresolved. Germline CDR1 is MNHEY and CDR2 is SMNVEV (reference sequence). The V end was cut by 9 bases, the J end by 2 bases, with 17 bases between. This CDR3 region has 15 residues.

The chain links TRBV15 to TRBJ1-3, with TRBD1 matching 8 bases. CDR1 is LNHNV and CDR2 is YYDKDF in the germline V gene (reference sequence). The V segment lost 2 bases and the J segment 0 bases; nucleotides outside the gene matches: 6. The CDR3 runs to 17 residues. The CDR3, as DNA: TGTGCCACCAGCAGACTCCGACAGGGGAACTCTGGAAACACCATATATTTT. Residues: CATSRLRQGNSGNTIYF.

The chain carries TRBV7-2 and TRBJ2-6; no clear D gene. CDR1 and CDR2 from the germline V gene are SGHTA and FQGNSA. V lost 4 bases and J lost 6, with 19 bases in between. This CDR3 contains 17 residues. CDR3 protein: CASSSAAYVGEANVLTF. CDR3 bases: TGTGCCAGCAGCTCGGCGGCGTATGTGGGTGAGGCCAACGTCCTGACTTTC.

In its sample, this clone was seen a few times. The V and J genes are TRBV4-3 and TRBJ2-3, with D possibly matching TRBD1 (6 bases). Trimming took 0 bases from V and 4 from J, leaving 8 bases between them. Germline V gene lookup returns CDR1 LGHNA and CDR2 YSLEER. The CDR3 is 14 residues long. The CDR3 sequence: CASSQEQGPDTQYF. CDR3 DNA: TGCGCCAGCAGCCAAGAACAGGGTCCAGATACGCAGTATTTT.

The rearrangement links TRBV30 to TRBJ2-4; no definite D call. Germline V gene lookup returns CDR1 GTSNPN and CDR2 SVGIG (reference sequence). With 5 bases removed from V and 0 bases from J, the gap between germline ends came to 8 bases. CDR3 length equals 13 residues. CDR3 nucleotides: TGTGCCTGGGGTTCACTAGCCAAAAACATTCAGTACTTC. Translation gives CAWGSLAKNIQYF.

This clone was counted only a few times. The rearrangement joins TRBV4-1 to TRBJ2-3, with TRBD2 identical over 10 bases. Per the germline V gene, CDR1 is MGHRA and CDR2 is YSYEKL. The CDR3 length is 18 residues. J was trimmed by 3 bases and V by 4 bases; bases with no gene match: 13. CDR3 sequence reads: CASSPTLLLAGPTDTQYF. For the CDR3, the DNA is TGCGCCAGCAGCCCTACCCTCCTACTAGCGGGGCCAACAGATACGCAGTATTTT.

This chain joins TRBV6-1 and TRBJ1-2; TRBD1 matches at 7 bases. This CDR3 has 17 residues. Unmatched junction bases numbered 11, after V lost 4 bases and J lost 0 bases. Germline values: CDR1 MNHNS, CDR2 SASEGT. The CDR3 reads CASSAWLDRDPNYGYTF. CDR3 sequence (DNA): TGTGCCAGCAGTGCCTGGCTCGACAGGGATCCTAACTATGGCTACACCTTC.

The CDR3 sequence is CAWSATGEAKNIQYF. CDR3 coding DNA: TGTGCCTGGAGTGCGACAGGGGAGGCAAAAAACATTCAGTACTTC. J is TRBJ2-4 and V is TRBV30, with 8 bases that match TRBD1. This CDR3 has 15 amino acids. Germline V gives CDR1 GTSNPN, CDR2 SVGIG (reference sequence). The trim removed 1 base at V and 4 bases at J, leaving 6 bases unmatched.

The DNA of the CDR3 is TGTGCCAGCAGCTTAGTGGGCGGGGGGTACCAAGAGACCCAGTACTTC. Its translation is CASSLVGGGYQETQYF. V usage is TRBV7-2 and J usage is TRBJ2-5, with TRBD2 matching 8 bases. Per germline, CDR1 SGHTA and CDR2 FQGNSA. After removal of 1 base from V and 0 bases from J, the junction contained 4 bases not matched to a gene. The CDR3 totals 16 residues.

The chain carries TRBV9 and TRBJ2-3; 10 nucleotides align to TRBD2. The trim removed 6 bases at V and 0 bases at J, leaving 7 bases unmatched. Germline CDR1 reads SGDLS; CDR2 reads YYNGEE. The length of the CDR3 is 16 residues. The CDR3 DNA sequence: TGTGCCAGCACCACCTCTAGCGGGGGTAGCACAGATACGCAGTATTTT. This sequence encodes CASTTSSGGSTDTQYF.

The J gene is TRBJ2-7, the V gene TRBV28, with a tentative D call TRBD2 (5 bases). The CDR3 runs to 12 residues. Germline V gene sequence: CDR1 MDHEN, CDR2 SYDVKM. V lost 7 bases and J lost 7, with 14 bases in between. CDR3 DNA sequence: TGTGCCAGCAACGGGGAGTTCAGGGAGCAGTACTTC. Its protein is CASNGEFREQYF.

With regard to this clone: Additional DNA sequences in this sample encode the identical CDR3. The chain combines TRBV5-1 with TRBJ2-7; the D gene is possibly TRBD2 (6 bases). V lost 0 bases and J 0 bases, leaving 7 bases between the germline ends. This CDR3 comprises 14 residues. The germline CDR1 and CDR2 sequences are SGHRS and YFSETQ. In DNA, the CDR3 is TGCGCCAGCAGCTTGGTGGGGGGCTCCTACGAGCAGTACTTC. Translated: CASSLVGGSYEQYF.

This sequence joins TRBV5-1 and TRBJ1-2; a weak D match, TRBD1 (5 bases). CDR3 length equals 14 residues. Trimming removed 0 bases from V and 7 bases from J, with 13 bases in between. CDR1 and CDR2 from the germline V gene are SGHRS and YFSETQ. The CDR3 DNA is TGCGCCAGCAGCTTGGCCGGGGGGACCGGTGGCTACACCTTC. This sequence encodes CASSLAGGTGGYTF.

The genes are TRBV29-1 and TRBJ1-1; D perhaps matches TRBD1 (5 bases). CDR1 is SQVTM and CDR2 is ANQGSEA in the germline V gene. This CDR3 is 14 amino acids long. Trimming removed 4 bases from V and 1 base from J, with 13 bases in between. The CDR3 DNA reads TGCAGCGTTGGTAGAGGGACGGGGAACACTGAAGCTTTCTTT. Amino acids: CSVGRGTGNTEAFF. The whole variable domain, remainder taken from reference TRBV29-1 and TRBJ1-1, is SAVISQKPSRDICQRGTSLTIQCQVDSQVTMMFWYRQQPGQSLTLIATANQGSEATYESGFVIDKFPISRPNLTFSTLTVSNMSPEDSSIYLCSVGRGTGNTEAFFGQGTRLTVV.

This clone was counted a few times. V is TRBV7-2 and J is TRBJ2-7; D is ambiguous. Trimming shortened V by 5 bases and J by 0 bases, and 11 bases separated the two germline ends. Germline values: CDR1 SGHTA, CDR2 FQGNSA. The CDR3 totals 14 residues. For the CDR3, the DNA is TGTGCCAGCAGCCCTGCCTCTAGCTCCTACGAGCAGTACTTC. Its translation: CASSPASSSYEQYF.

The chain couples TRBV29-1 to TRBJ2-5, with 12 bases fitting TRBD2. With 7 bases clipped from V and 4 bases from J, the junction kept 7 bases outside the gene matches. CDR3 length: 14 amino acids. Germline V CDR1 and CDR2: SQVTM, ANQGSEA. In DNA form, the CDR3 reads TGCAGCGCCGGCCCGACTAGCGGGGGAGAGACCCAGTACTTC. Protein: CSAGPTSGGETQYF.

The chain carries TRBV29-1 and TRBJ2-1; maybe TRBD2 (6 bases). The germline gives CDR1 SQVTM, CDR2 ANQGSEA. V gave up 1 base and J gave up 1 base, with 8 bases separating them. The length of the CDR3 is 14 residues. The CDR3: CSVEGLASYNEQFF. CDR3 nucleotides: TGCAGCGTTGAAGGTCTAGCGTCCTACAATGAGCAGTTCTTC.

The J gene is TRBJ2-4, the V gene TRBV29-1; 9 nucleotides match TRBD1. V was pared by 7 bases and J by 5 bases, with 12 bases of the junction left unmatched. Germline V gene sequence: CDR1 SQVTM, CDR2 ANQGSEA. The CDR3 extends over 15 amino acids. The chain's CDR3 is CSATEGQGAQNIQYF. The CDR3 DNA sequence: TGCAGCGCCACCGAGGGACAGGGTGCCCAAAACATTCAGTACTTC.

In DNA, the CDR3 is TGTGCCAGCAGAAGGGACAGGCAAGAGACCCAGTACTTC. This gives the protein CASRRDRQETQYF. V usage is TRBV2 and J usage is TRBJ2-5; 8 nucleotides agree with TRBD1. V dropped 6 bases and J dropped 2; count of bases not matched to a gene: 2. The CDR3 covers 13 residues. Germline V gives CDR1 SNHLY, CDR2 FYNNEI.

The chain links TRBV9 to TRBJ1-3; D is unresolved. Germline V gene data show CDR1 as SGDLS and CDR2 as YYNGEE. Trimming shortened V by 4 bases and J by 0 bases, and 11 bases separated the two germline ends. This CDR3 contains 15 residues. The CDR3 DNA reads TGTGCCAGCAGCTCAGGTCAAGGCTCTGGAAACACCATATATTTT. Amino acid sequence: CASSSGQGSGNTIYF.

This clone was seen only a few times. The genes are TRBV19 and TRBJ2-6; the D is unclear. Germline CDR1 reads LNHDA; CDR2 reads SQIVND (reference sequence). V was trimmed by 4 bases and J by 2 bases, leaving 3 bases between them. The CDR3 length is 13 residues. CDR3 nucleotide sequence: TGTGCCAGTAGTAACGCTGGGGCCAACGTCCTGACTTTC. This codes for CASSNAGANVLTF.

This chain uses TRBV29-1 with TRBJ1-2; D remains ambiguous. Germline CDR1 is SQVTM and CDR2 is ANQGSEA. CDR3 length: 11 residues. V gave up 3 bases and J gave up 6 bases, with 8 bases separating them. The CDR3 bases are TGCAGCGTTGAGGTGGCCCATGGCTACACCTTC. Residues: CSVEVAHGYTF. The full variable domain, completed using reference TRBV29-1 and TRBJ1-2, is SAVISQKPSRDICQRGTSLTIQCQVDSQVTMMFWYRQQPGQSLTLIATANQGSEATYESGFVIDKFPISRPNLTFSTLTVSNMSPEDSSIYLCSVEVAHGYTFGSGTRLTVV.

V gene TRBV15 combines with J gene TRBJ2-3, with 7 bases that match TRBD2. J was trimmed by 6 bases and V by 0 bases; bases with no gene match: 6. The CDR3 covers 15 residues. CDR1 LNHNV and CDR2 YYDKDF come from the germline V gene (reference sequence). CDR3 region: CATSRDGTGGDTQYF. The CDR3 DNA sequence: TGTGCCACCAGCAGAGATGGAACGGGAGGCGATACGCAGTATTTT.

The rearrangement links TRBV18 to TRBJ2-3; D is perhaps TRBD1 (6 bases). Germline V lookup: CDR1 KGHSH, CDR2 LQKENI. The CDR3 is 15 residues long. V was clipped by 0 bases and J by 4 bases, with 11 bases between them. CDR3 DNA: TGTGCCAGCTCACCACCTCTAGCAGGGGCAGATACGCAGTATTTT. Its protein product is CASSPPLAGADTQYF.

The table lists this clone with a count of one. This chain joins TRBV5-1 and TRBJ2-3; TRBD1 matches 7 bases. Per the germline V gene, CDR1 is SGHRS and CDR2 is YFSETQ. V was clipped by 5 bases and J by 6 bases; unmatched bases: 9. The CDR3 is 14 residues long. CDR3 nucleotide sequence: TGCGCCAGCAGTTCCTCAGACAGGGTTGATACGCAGTATTTT. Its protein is CASSSSDRVDTQYF.